The text below deals with one T cell receptor beta chain. The germline gene is not matched at one end of the junction; a read error may be the cause. With the read ending 3 residues before the CDR3 end, the germline J gene is used to fill in that end. The CDR3 runs 14 residues. Germline V gives CDR1 ENHRY, CDR2 SYGVKD. These data originate in a study of T cells in women clearing cervical HPV infection. The overall study: Donors had HPV16-related CIN3 or worse; 2 had invasive cancer.

Profiling relied on immunoSEQ multiplex PCR, and the TCRdb table lists in-frame clones only, not all of them. This sample contains under 45,000 clones. The chain couples TRBV10-3 to TRBJ1-2, with D hard to call. The sequencing input was blood buffy coat. The clonotype was recovered from a woman between 18 and 70 years old with a cervical HPV16 infection that either progressed to CIN3+ or cleared (not recorded which). The CDR3 reads CAISTSERNYGYTF. The covered CDR3 bases are TGTGCCATCAGCACCTCGGAGAGGAACTATGGA.